This T cell receptor beta chain was observed in a study of Tregs in tolerant kidney transplant recipients. As for this clone: Antigen unknown.

This table comes from immunoSEQ multiplex PCR, and its TCRdb copy is limited to in-frame clones, with some not included. Of roughly 10,000 clones listed, approximately 89% were seen once; the top ten hold around 6%. Trimming removed 4 bases from V and 2 bases from J; junction bases left unmatched: 4. Germline CDR1 is SGHRS and CDR2 is YFSETQ. The CDR3 contains 14 residues. The chain links TRBV5-1 to TRBJ2-5, with 8 nucleotides matching TRBD2. This specimen was Tregs from blood cultured with allogeneic cells, taken before the transplant. The clonotype comes from a human patient who received a combined kidney and bone marrow transplant. The DNA for the CDR3 is TGCGCCAGCAGCCCAGGACTAGCTCAAGAGACCCAGTACTTC. The encoded protein is CASSPGLAQETQYF. The full variable domain, in which reference TRBV5-1 and TRBJ2-5 provide the parts outside the CDR3, is KAGVTQTPRYLIKTRGQQVTLSCSPISGHRSVSWYQQTPGQGLQFLFEYFSETQRNKGNFPGRFSGRQFSNSRSEMNVSTLELGDSALYLCASSPGLAQETQYFGPGTRLLVL.